This TCR beta chain was sequenced in a study of T cells expressing NK-cell markers. As regards this clonotype: Antigen specificity is unknown.

This CDR3 has 16 amino acids. Germline-derived CDR1 and CDR2 are SGHRS and YFSETQ. For each CDR3 protein, TCRdb gives one entry from its re-call of the 5' RACE reads, without DNA. The sample spans about 460,000 distinct CDR3 sequences; the ten largest clones claim almost 1.5%. Findings and limits, study-wide: In four donors, these clonotypes also led the CD3+CD56-NKG2C+ fraction.

The sequencing sample was made of blood T cells: a sorted CD56 or NKG2C T cell subset, CD4+ or CD8+ T cells, or bulk PBMC T cells (not recorded which). The V call is TRBV5-1, the J call TRBJ1-4; TCRdb calls TRBD1, which cannot be checked without DNA. The clonotype was recovered from a woman aged 50 to 60 in good health. The CDR3 protein is CASSTPGAGPDEKLFF.